This T cell receptor (beta chain) was sequenced during a study of monozygotic twins with inflammatory bowel disease. One entry per CDR3 protein, without DNA, is what TCRdb gives after re-calling the 5' RACE reads. This listing includes 300,000 to 400,000 distinct CDR3 sequences. The CDR3 has 15 amino acids. From germline, CDR1 is DFQATT and CDR2 SNEGSKA (reference sequence). This receptor was identified in a human donor with ulcerative colitis or Crohn's disease, or a healthy co-twin of an affected twin (not recorded which). This chain connects TRBV20-1 to TRBJ2-5; the D call from TCRdb, TRBD1, cannot be confirmed without DNA. Sequencing was carried out using blood. The CDR3 here is CSASAGTGIRETQYF.